This note documents a single TCR beta chain sequence. What it binds is unknown. Those patients with uncontrolled infection, other autoimmune disease, pregnancy or lactation were excluded. Fresh 10 ml peripheral blood yielded PBMCs. This sample was taken from a study of T cells in Graves' hyperthyroidism and ophthalmopathy. Findings and caveats of the study: Blood also carried most thyroid clonotypes expanded above 0.001.

There were TCR beta CDR3 regions amplified from RNA transcripts. Initially, a first-round RT-PCR of the TCR CDR3 employed the HTBI primer set. TCRdb used MiXCR to reprocess the multiplex PCR reads, holding one entry per CDR3 protein. This sample has around 340,000 distinct CDR3 sequences, with approximately 15% found just once. V lost 4 bases to trimming and J lost 6 bases, with 6 bases between them. This CDR3 spans 11 amino acids. Germline lookup yields CDR1 SGHDN and CDR2 FVKESK. The TCR comes from a woman under 40 with Graves' hyperthyroidism. The sample was blood. The V call is TRBV14, the J call TRBJ2-5; D call uncertain. In nucleotides, the CDR3 is TGTGCCAGCAGCCTTGAGAAGACCCAGTACTTC. Encoded protein: CASSLEKTQYF.